This entry concerns a single TCR beta chain. The CDR3 totals 14 residues. CDR1 is SQVTM, CDR2 ANQGSEA, per germline. The trim removed 0 bases at V and 8 bases at J, leaving 5 bases unmatched. This sample was taken from a study of blood T cell repertoires in COVID-19. Method: immunoSEQ multiplex PCR; TCRdb's copy keeps in-frame clones and lacks some. The sample records over 60,000 clones, 65% to 85% being singletons. Sequenced sample: peripheral blood. The TCR was taken from a man between 60 and 75 years old with COVID-19, enrolled during active disease. The V and J genes are TRBV29-1 and TRBJ1-4, with 8 bases lining up with TRBD1. CDR3 coding DNA: TGCAGCGTTGAAGACCGGACAGGGTTGGAAAAACTGTTTTTT. Encoded protein: CSVEDRTGLEKLFF.